Each of the 23 T cell receptor beta chains below was sequenced from the same sample in a study of T cell responses to AZD1222 COVID-19 vaccine. Clones were read by immunoSEQ multiplex PCR, and TCRdb kept only the in-frame ones, dropping some. The sample holds more than 120,000 clones, approximately 94% seen once. Sequenced here: peripheral blood, sampled on day 0 of AZD1222 vaccination. The receptors stem from an adult in good health.

The chain couples TRBV7-3 to TRBJ2-1; D might be TRBD2 (6 bases). The CDR3 is 14 amino acids. Trimming removed 0 bases at V and 8 bases at J, with 11 bases between. Looked up from germline, CDR1 is SGHTA and CDR2 is FQGTGA. The CDR3 loop is CASSLTGGAYEQFF. CDR3 coding DNA: TGTGCCAGCAGCTTAACGGGGGGAGCTTATGAGCAGTTCTTC. Combining the CDR3 with reference TRBV7-3 and TRBJ2-1 gives the whole variable domain GAGVSQTPSNKVTEKGKYVELRCDPISGHTALYWYRQSLGQGPEFLIYFQGTGAADDSGLPNDRFFAVRPEGSVSTLKIQRTERGDSAVYLCASSLTGGAYEQFFGPGTRLTVL.

This chain connects TRBV7-3 to TRBJ2-2; D ambiguous. The CDR3 is 14 amino acids. The germline CDR1 and CDR2 sequences are SGHTA and FQGTGA. V was cut by 1 base and J by 7 bases, with 10 bases left in between. The CDR3 DNA reads as TGTGCCAGCAGCTTAATCCCCATTGGCGGGGAGCTGTTTTTT. Encoded protein: CASSLIPIGGELFF.

The J gene is TRBJ2-7, the V gene TRBV7-8; D is possibly TRBD1 (5 bases). Germline V gives CDR1 SGHVS, CDR2 FQNEAQ. The CDR3 runs 15 residues. Trimming cost V 1 base and J 2 bases, with 12 bases left between them. CDR3 DNA: TGTGCCAGCAGCTTAGGGGGCAGCGACGCCTACGAGCAGTACTTC. Translation: CASSLGGSDAYEQYF.

The V call is TRBV10-3, the J call TRBJ2-1; 10 positions agree with TRBD1. With 6 bases clipped from V and 9 bases from J, the junction kept 8 bases outside the gene matches. The CDR3 totals 14 residues. Germline CDR1 is ENHRY and CDR2 is SYGVKD. Here the CDR3 DNA reads TGTGCCATCAGACCGGGACAGGGGTCGACTGAGCAGTTCTTC. It codes for CAIRPGQGSTEQFF.

This chain links TRBV7-6 with TRBJ2-5; 8 nucleotides align to TRBD2. Trimming took 5 bases from V and 1 from J; bases not matched to a gene: 9. Germline V lookup: CDR1 SGHVS, CDR2 FNYEAQ. The CDR3 extends over 16 amino acids. DNA of the CDR3: TGTGCCAGCAGCCCCCTTCGTAGCGGGGCCCAAGAGACCCAGTACTTC. This sequence encodes CASSPLRSGAQETQYF.

This clone has just a few counts. The chain employs TRBV2 and TRBJ2-7, with 7 bases matching TRBD2. V shed 5 bases and J 6 bases; nucleotides not matched to a gene: 13. This CDR3 comprises 15 residues. The germline V gene has CDR1 SNHLY and CDR2 FYNNEI. The CDR3 nucleotides read TGTGCCAGCAGTACTCCGAGGGCGGGAGAGCCCGAGCAGTACTTC. It is translated as CASSTPRAGEPEQYF. Using reference TRBV2 and TRBJ2-7 for the parts outside the CDR3, the full variable domain is EPEVTQTPSHQVTQMGQEVILRCVPISNHLYFYWYRQILGQKVEFLVSFYNNEISEKSEIFDDQFSVERPDGSNFTLKIRSTKLEDSAMYFCASSTPRAGEPEQYFGPGTRLTVT.

The J gene is TRBJ2-2, the V gene TRBV6-5, with D uncertain. CDR1 is MNHEY, CDR2 SVGAGI, per germline. This CDR3 contains 13 residues. V lost 6 bases to trimming and J lost 7 bases, with 12 bases between them. The CDR3 DNA sequence: TGTGCCAGCAGCCGTCATTTTGGCGGGGAGCTGTTTTTT. Translated, it gives CASSRHFGGELFF.

The rearrangement uses TRBV19 and TRBJ1-6; unclear D gene. CDR3 size: 14 residues. CDR1 is LNHDA, CDR2 SQIVND, per germline (reference sequence). Trimming shortened V by 7 bases and J by 8 bases, and 15 bases separated the two germline ends. This CDR3 reads CASKWGLTDSPLHF. Here the CDR3 DNA reads TGTGCCAGTAAGTGGGGATTAACGGATTCACCCCTCCACTTT.

The rearrangement links TRBV6-2 or TRBV6-3 to TRBJ2-7; TRBD1 matches at 9 bases. V lost 6 bases, J lost 4 bases, and 4 bases stayed unmatched. The CDR3 is made up of 13 amino acids. CDR1 is MNHEY, CDR2 SVGEGT, per germline. The CDR3 loop is CASSGTGIYEQYF. The CDR3 nucleotides read TGTGCCAGCAGCGGGACAGGGATTTACGAGCAGTACTTC.

This sequence joins TRBV6-5 and TRBJ2-7; D possibly corresponds to TRBD2 (5 bases). The CDR3 contains 13 residues. Germline V gene lookup returns CDR1 MNHEY and CDR2 SVGAGI. Trimming shortened V by 2 bases and J by 3 bases, and 8 bases separated the two germline ends. CDR3 sequence: CASSYLRDYEQYF. In nucleotides, the CDR3 is TGTGCCAGCAGTTACCTCCGGGACTACGAGCAGTACTTC.

V is TRBV10-1 and J is TRBJ1-1; perhaps TRBD1 as D (6 bases). V dropped 7 bases and J dropped 5 bases, with 14 bases sitting between them. From germline, CDR1 is WNHNN and CDR2 SYGVQD (reference sequence). The CDR3 consists of 13 residues. DNA for the CDR3: TGCGCCAGCACTCCCGAGGGGGGGACTGAAGCTTTCTTT. This encodes CASTPEGGTEAFF.

This chain uses TRBV6-2 or TRBV6-3 with TRBJ1-2, with no clear D. The CDR3 sequence is 12 residues long. The germline V gene has CDR1 MNHEY and CDR2 SVGEGT. Trimming took 6 bases from V and 5 from J, leaving 10 bases between them. As DNA, the CDR3 is TGTGCCAGCAGCGGGTTGGGGTATGGCTACACCTTC. This sequence encodes CASSGLGYGYTF.

J is TRBJ2-7 and V is TRBV29-1; D is unclear. This CDR3 comprises 11 residues. Trimming stripped 5 bases from V and 2 bases from J, with 7 bases between. The germline V gene encodes CDR1 SQVTM and CDR2 ANQGSEA. As DNA, the CDR3 is TGCAGCGTTAGAGAGACCTACGAGCAGTACTTC. Residues: CSVRETYEQYF.

The chain links TRBV4-2 to TRBJ2-3; D may be TRBD2 (5 bases). Germline CDR1 reads LGHNA; CDR2 reads YNFKEQ. V was cut by 0 bases and J by 1 base, with 14 bases left in between. The CDR3 contains 17 residues. The CDR3: CASSQDSLRAGTDTQYF. The DNA for the CDR3 is TGTGCCAGCAGCCAAGATTCCCTGCGAGCGGGCACAGATACGCAGTATTTT.

As for this clone: The junction departs from the called germline gene at one end, perhaps through a read error. The rearrangement joins TRBV7-7 to TRBJ2-1; D unclear. Per the germline V gene, CDR1 is SSHAT and CDR2 is FNYEAQ (reference sequence). The CDR3 has 13 amino acids. CDR3 in amino acids: CASSLELASEQFF. CDR3 bases: TGTGCTAGCAGCTTAGAATTAGCCAGCGAGCAGTTCTTC.

The V gene is TRBV9, the J gene TRBJ1-1; D remains unclear. CDR1 SGDLS and CDR2 YYNGEE come from the germline V gene. The CDR3 covers 14 residues. The V gene lost 0 bases and the J gene lost 1 base, with 7 bases spanning the gap. The chain's CDR3 is CASSVDPKNTEAFF. Written as DNA, the CDR3 is TGTGCCAGCAGCGTAGATCCCAAGAACACTGAAGCTTTCTTT.

The chain uses TRBV30 and TRBJ1-1, with unresolved D. Trimming shortened V by 3 bases and J by 3 bases, and 11 bases separated the two germline ends. CDR1 is GTSNPN and CDR2 is SVGIG in the germline V gene (reference sequence). The CDR3 extends over 13 amino acids. The CDR3 region has the DNA TGTGCCTGGAGGGTCTACGCCGACACTGAAGCTTTCTTT. Residues: CAWRVYADTEAFF.

This clone was seen once. This chain links TRBV5-6 with TRBJ2-5; no definite D call. In germline, CDR1 is SGHDT, CDR2 YYEEEE. This CDR3 spans 13 amino acids. With 2 bases removed from V and 5 bases from J, the gap between germline ends came to 10 bases. CDR3 amino acids: CASSFTSRETQYF. The DNA of the CDR3 is TGTGCCAGCAGCTTCACGTCTCGGGAGACCCAGTACTTC.

CDR3 amino acids: CASSLGGARTEAFF. CDR3 DNA: TGTGCCAGCAGCTTAGGAGGGGCTCGGACTGAAGCTTTCTTT. This sequence joins TRBV11-2 and TRBJ1-1, with D possibly matching TRBD1 (5 bases). Germline V gene lookup returns CDR1 SGHAT and CDR2 FQNNGV. The CDR3 consists of 14 residues. V dropped 1 base and J dropped 5 bases, with 11 bases sitting between them.

The V and J genes are TRBV11-2 and TRBJ2-1; TRBD2 aligns across 9 bases. Germline V gene data show CDR1 as SGHAT and CDR2 as FQNNGV. The V segment lost 5 bases and the J segment 1 base; nucleotides outside the gene matches: 12. CDR3 size: 18 residues. The CDR3 spells CASSERGVNYQSYNEQFF. DNA of the CDR3: TGTGCCAGCAGCGAGCGGGGGGTTAACTATCAGTCCTACAATGAGCAGTTCTTC.

This rearrangement joins TRBV27 to TRBJ2-7; TRBD2 agrees at 10 bases. Germline assignment: CDR1 MNHEY and CDR2 SMNVEV (reference sequence). The CDR3 has 14 amino acids. J gave up 0 bases and V 7 bases, and 3 bases lay outside the gene matches. The DNA for the CDR3 is TGTGCCAGCAAACGGACTAGCGGCTCCTACGAGCAGTACTTC. Translation gives CASKRTSGSYEQYF.

The V call is TRBV7-2, the J call TRBJ2-3; 8 nucleotides align to TRBD2. V dropped 5 bases and J dropped 5; count of bases not matched to a gene: 12. Germline assignment: CDR1 SGHTA and CDR2 FQGNSA. The CDR3 is 16 residues long. The CDR3 nucleotides read TGTGCCAGCAGCCCGAGGAGCGGGAGTTTAGGAGATACGCAGTATTTT. It is translated as CASSPRSGSLGDTQYF.

The V call is TRBV28, the J call TRBJ1-1; 11 bases are a match to TRBD1. CDR1 and CDR2 (germline): MDHEN, SYDVKM. J gave up 4 bases and V 6 bases, and 7 bases lay outside the gene matches. The CDR3 loop spans 15 amino acids. CDR3 sequence reads: CASRRTGGAATEAFF. In DNA form, the CDR3 reads TGTGCCAGCAGACGGACAGGGGGCGCAGCCACTGAAGCTTTCTTT.